The present T cell receptor (beta chain) was sequenced within a study of T cell repertoires in cytomegalovirus infection. In the study overall: Matching HLA type and CMV infection were both indicated by public TCR beta signatures. Study-wide findings and caveats: CMV-specific HLA-C-restricted TCR beta clonotypes dominated the ex vivo response.

Note on this clonotype: Its matching antigen is unknown.

Via MiXCR, TCRdb re-called the reads, giving one row per CDR3 protein. The data show 150,000 to 200,000 distinct CDR3 sequences, roughly 19% seen once. Germline loops: CDR1 SEHNR, CDR2 FQNEAQ (reference sequence). The V and J ends lost 1 base and 4 bases respectively, with 10 bases between them. This CDR3 has 14 residues. This clonotype was sampled from a human donor in good health (CMV status not recorded). Some clones in this sample may be carry-over from other donors' samples. V usage is TRBV7-9 and J usage is TRBJ1-1; unclear D gene. Material: PBMCs. CDR3 nucleotide sequence: TGTGCCAGCAGCTTAGACCTGAAGGGCACTGAAGCTTTCTTT. This encodes CASSLDLKGTEAFF.